The 9 T cell receptor beta chains below come from one sample, sequenced in a study of beta chain features in type 1 diabetes. TCRB transcripts that were expressed got sequenced, as all of the isolated RNA had been reverse transcribed. The protocol was immunoSEQ multiplex PCR, while the TCRdb copy is restricted to in-frame clones and leaves out a portion. Here the sample spans roughly 130,000 clones, 9.2% being singletons. The specimen sequenced was central memory CD4+ T cells from blood. These receptors were taken from a man between 18 and 29 years old in good health.

This clone was counted only a few times. The DNA of the CDR3 is TGTGCCAGCAGCCTGCCGGGACAGGGAGTCGGGGAGCTGTTTTTT. As protein: CASSLPGQGVGELFF. This chain uses TRBV5-6 with TRBJ2-2; 9 bases map to TRBD1. Germline-derived CDR1 and CDR2 are SGHDT and YYEEEE. CDR3 size: 15 residues. Trimming cost V 4 bases and J 7 bases; bases outside gene matches: 8.

This clone was picked up a small number of times. V usage is TRBV11-2 and J usage is TRBJ1-3; D is undetermined. Germline V lookup: CDR1 SGHAT, CDR2 FQNNGV. CDR3 size: 14 residues. The V end was cut by 3 bases, the J end by 0 bases, with 6 bases between. The chain's CDR3 is CASSLSHSGNTIYF. In nucleotides, the CDR3 is TGTGCCAGCAGCTTGAGCCACTCTGGAAACACCATATATTTT. The whole variable domain, remainder taken from reference TRBV11-2 and TRBJ1-3, is EAGVAQSPRYKIIEKRQSVAFWCNPISGHATLYWYQQILGQGPKLLIQFQNNGVVDDSQLPKDRFSAERLKGVDSTLKIQPAKLEDSAVYLCASSLSHSGNTIYFGEGSWLTVV.

This clone showed up just a few times. Other nucleotide sequences in the sample specify the same CDR3. The rearrangement joins TRBV7-2 to TRBJ2-3, with 9 positions matching TRBD1. CDR1 is SGHTA, CDR2 FQGNSA, per germline. The CDR3 runs to 14 residues. The trim removed 5 bases at V and 5 bases at J, leaving 5 bases unmatched. CDR3 region: CASSKGQGVDTQYF. The CDR3 bases are TGTGCCAGCAGCAAGGGACAGGGCGTAGATACGCAGTATTTT.

The chain couples TRBV7-9 to TRBJ2-1; 7 bases are a match to TRBD1. J was trimmed by 4 bases and V by 1 base; bases with no gene match: 1. The germline V gene encodes CDR1 SEHNR and CDR2 FQNEAQ (reference sequence). The CDR3 runs 14 residues. The CDR3 spells CASSLVTGYNEQFF. The CDR3 DNA reads TGTGCCAGCAGCTTAGTGACAGGGTACAATGAGCAGTTCTTC. Supplemented by reference TRBV7-9 and TRBJ2-1, the full variable domain reads DTGVSQNPRHKITKRGQNVTFRCDPISEHNRLYWYRQTLGQGPEFLTYFQNEAQLEKSRLLSDRFSAERPKGSFSTLEIQRTEQGDSAMYLCASSLVTGYNEQFFGPGTRLTVL.

The chain is built from TRBV2 and TRBJ2-1; D remains ambiguous. Germline CDR1 reads SNHLY; CDR2 reads FYNNEI. V lost 1 base to trimming and J lost 3 bases, with 4 bases between them. The CDR3 is 13 amino acids. Here the CDR3 reads CASSEGHYNEQFF. CDR3 nucleotides: TGTGCCAGCAGTGAAGGGCACTACAATGAGCAGTTCTTC.

This clone was counted ten times or more. This sequence joins TRBV14 and TRBJ1-6; D ambiguous. Germline CDR1 SGHDN, CDR2 FVKESK. V lost 2 bases, J lost 7 bases, and 6 bases lay in between. The CDR3 has 13 residues. CDR3 sequence reads: CASSQSFNSPLHF. The CDR3 DNA is TGTGCCAGCAGCCAATCATTCAATTCACCCCTCCACTTT.

The table lists this clone with a few counts. The rearrangement joins TRBV6-6 to TRBJ2-7; D is possibly TRBD2 (5 bases). The CDR3 covers 16 residues. V was pared by 6 bases and J by 0 bases, with 18 bases between. Germline V gene sequence: CDR1 MNHNY, CDR2 SVGAGI (reference sequence). The CDR3, as DNA: TGTGCCAGCAGAGGAGGTCGGCAGAGGAACTCCTACGAGCAGTACTTC. It specifies CASRGGRQRNSYEQYF.

In its sample, this clone was seen a few times. The chain joins TRBV5-1 to TRBJ1-6; no firm D call. Per germline, CDR1 SGHRS and CDR2 YFSETQ. Deletions cut 3 bases from V and 6 bases from J, with 10 bases between. The length of the CDR3 is 14 residues. The CDR3 protein is CASSSGERNSPLHF. In DNA form, the CDR3 reads TGCGCCAGCAGCTCCGGAGAACGTAATTCACCCCTCCACTTT.

This sequence joins TRBV7-9 and TRBJ1-2; no definite D call. CDR3 size: 17 residues. V lost 3 bases and J lost 0, with 17 bases in between. Germline V gene sequence: CDR1 SEHNR, CDR2 FQNEAQ (reference sequence). DNA for the CDR3: TGTGCCAGCAGCTTTACTCGGAGCCCAGCGGCTAACTATGGCTACACCTTC. It is translated as CASSFTRSPAANYGYTF. Drawing the rest from reference TRBV7-9 and TRBJ1-2, the complete variable domain is DTGVSQNPRHKITKRGQNVTFRCDPISEHNRLYWYRQTLGQGPEFLTYFQNEAQLEKSRLLSDRFSAERPKGSFSTLEIQRTEQGDSAMYLCASSFTRSPAANYGYTFGSGTRLTVV.